The 13 T cell receptor beta chains reported below all come from one sample, sequenced in a study of CD8 T cells in Susac syndrome. An input of roughly 0.5 to 1 ug of RNA was subjected to reverse transcription using random hexamers. TCRdb analysed the immunoSEQ multiplex PCR reads with MiXCR anew, one entry per CDR3 protein. The sample has about 100,000 distinct CDR3 sequences, around 96% seen once. Sequencing input: CD8+ T cells from PBMCs. Receptor source: a human donor with Susac syndrome.

This clonotype has a single count. This chain links TRBV6-2 or TRBV6-3 with TRBJ2-3; D unresolved. Trimming pared 2 bases from V and 2 bases from J, leaving 5 bases between. This CDR3 is 13 amino acids long. Per the germline V gene, CDR1 is MNHEY and CDR2 is SVGEGT. CDR3 nucleotides: TGTGCCAGCAGTTACCAGGACACAGATACGCAGTATTTT. Amino acids: CASSYQDTDTQYF.

This clonotype was counted a single time. The V and J genes are TRBV5-1 and TRBJ2-7; perhaps D is TRBD1 or TRBD2 (5 bases each). Trimming left V 4 bases short and J 3 bases short, with 14 bases between. Germline V gene lookup returns CDR1 SGHRS and CDR2 YFSETQ. The CDR3 covers 14 residues. CDR3 DNA: TGCGCCAGCAGCCCCGCCGGGACCAACTACGAGCAGTACTTC. Its translation is CASSPAGTNYEQYF.

The chain links TRBV7-2 to TRBJ2-1; 10 bases match TRBD2. The CDR3 totals 16 residues. V shed 7 bases, J shed 10 bases, and the junction held 16 bases outside the gene matches. Germline CDR1 reads SGHTA; CDR2 reads FQGNSA. CDR3 nucleotides: TGTGCCAGCACCAGAGGGAGCACTAGCGGGGCGGGGGAGCAGTTCTTC. Translated, it gives CASTRGSTSGAGEQFF.

V gene TRBV7-9 combines with J gene TRBJ2-7; D not resolved. The CDR3 covers 12 residues. Trimming removed 4 bases at V and 7 bases at J, with 11 bases between. Germline CDR1 and CDR2: SEHNR and FQNEAQ (reference sequence). The CDR3 DNA reads as TGTGCCAGCAGCTCCGTGGTGCGAGAGCAGTACTTC. Protein product: CASSSVVREQYF.

The chain uses TRBV6-5 and TRBJ2-3; 8 bases are a match to TRBD1. CDR1 and CDR2 (germline): MNHEY, SVGAGI. Germline trimming cut 2 bases from V and 6 bases from J; bases unmatched to any gene: 7. This CDR3 spans 15 amino acids. The CDR3 nucleotides are TGTGCCAGCAGTTACGGGACAGGAGGAGTTGATACGCAGTATTTT. Residues: CASSYGTGGVDTQYF.

The chain recombines TRBV29-1 with TRBJ2-2; 9 bases map to TRBD1. The CDR3 is made up of 15 amino acids. V lost 4 bases, J lost 5 bases, and 8 bases stayed unmatched. Germline loops: CDR1 SQVTM, CDR2 ANQGSEA. The CDR3 region is CSVVKGQGETGELFF. The CDR3 DNA follows: TGCAGCGTTGTAAAGGGACAGGGAGAAACCGGGGAGCTGTTTTTT.

V is TRBV11-1 and J is TRBJ2-5; 7 positions match TRBD1. This CDR3 has 14 residues. Germline V CDR1 and CDR2: SGHAT, FQDESV (reference sequence). Trimming took 6 bases from V and 1 from J; bases not matched to a gene: 5. The CDR3 sequence is CASRRRQGQETQYF. CDR3 DNA: TGTGCCAGCAGACGCCGACAGGGCCAAGAGACCCAGTACTTC. The whole variable domain, filled in from reference TRBV11-1 and TRBJ2-5, reads EAEVAQSPRYKITEKSQAVAFWCDPISGHATLYWYRQILGQGPELLVQFQDESVVDDSQLPKDRFSAERLKGVDSTLKIQPAELGDSAMYLCASRRRQGQETQYFGPGTRLLVL.

V usage is TRBV29-1 and J usage is TRBJ1-1; D is undetermined. Trimming took off 7 bases at V and 1 base at J, with 7 bases between the two ends. The germline V gene has CDR1 SQVTM and CDR2 ANQGSEA. This CDR3 comprises 11 residues. The CDR3 loop is CSAVWNTEAFF. DNA of the CDR3: TGCAGCGCCGTTTGGAACACTGAAGCTTTCTTT.

The chain recombines TRBV12-3 or TRBV12-4 with TRBJ2-1; unclear D gene. The CDR3 contains 14 residues. V was pared by 8 bases and J by 4 bases, with 15 bases between. In nucleotides, the CDR3 is TGTGCCAGCGGGTCCCCAACTCGGTACAATGAGCAGTTCTTC. Translating gives CASGSPTRYNEQFF.

The chain recombines TRBV29-1 with TRBJ1-3; 7 nucleotides line up with TRBD1. Looked up from germline, CDR1 is SQVTM and CDR2 is ANQGSEA. This CDR3 is 12 amino acids long. The V and J ends lost 5 bases and 5 bases, in that order; junction bases with no gene match: 3. The CDR3 nucleotides read TGCAGCGTTCGGGACAGTCGAAACACCATATATTTT. This gives the protein CSVRDSRNTIYF.

V usage is TRBV7-9 and J usage is TRBJ2-2; possible D gene TRBD1, 6 bases. Between the trimmed V and J ends, which lost 9 bases and 2 bases, there was a span of 13 bases. This CDR3 has 14 amino acids. Germline V gives CDR1 SEHNR, CDR2 FQNEAQ (reference sequence). The CDR3 loop reads CASPWGPNTGELFF. The CDR3 DNA reads TGTGCCAGTCCCTGGGGGCCAAACACCGGGGAGCTGTTTTTT.

The chain carries TRBV6-5 and TRBJ2-3; D perhaps matches TRBD2 (7 bases). The ends were cut back, 0 bases at V and 0 bases at J, with 13 bases in the middle. The CDR3 has 17 residues. Germline CDR1 and CDR2: MNHEY and SVGAGI. The CDR3 protein is CASSYSPRGASTDTQYF. The CDR3 DNA follows: TGTGCCAGCAGTTACTCCCCCCGGGGGGCTAGCACAGATACGCAGTATTTT.

This clonotype has only one observation. J is TRBJ2-1 and V is TRBV20-1; 7 bases map to TRBD2. The germline gives CDR1 DFQATT, CDR2 SNEGSKA (reference sequence). This CDR3 region has 15 residues. V was clipped by 6 bases and J by 3 bases; unmatched bases: 11. The CDR3 is CSATPGRGLYNEQFF. In DNA, the CDR3 is TGCAGTGCCACCCCGGGGAGGGGACTCTACAATGAGCAGTTCTTC.